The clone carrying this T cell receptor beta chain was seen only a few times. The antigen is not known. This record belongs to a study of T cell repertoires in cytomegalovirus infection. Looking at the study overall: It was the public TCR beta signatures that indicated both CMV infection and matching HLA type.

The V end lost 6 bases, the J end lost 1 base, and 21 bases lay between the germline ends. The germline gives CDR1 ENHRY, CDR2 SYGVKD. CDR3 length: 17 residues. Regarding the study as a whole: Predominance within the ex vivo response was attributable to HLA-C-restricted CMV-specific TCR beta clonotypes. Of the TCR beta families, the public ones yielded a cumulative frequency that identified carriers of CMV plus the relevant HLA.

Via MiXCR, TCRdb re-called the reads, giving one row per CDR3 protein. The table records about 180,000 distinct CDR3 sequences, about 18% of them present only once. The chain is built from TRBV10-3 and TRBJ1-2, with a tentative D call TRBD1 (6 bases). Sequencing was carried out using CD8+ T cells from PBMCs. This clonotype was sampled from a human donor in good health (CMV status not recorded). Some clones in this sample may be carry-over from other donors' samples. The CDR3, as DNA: TGTGCCATCAGGAAGGGATTACAGGGTTCTTTTAACTATGGCTACACCTTC. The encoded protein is CAIRKGLQGSFNYGYTF.